This TCR beta chain was identified during a study of T cell responses to AZD1222 COVID-19 vaccine. Study-wide findings and caveats: Repertoires were obtained solely post-peak T cell response. A mostly white British donor set with more females was recruited, and clonal diversity was possibly underestimated.

The assay was immunoSEQ multiplex PCR, and TCRdb's table has in-frame clones only and misses some. The sample carries under 150,000 clones, around 90% recorded once. With regard to this clone: The target antigen is unknown.

The V end was cut by 2 bases, the J end by 5 bases, with 10 bases between. The CDR3 is 14 residues long. Germline V CDR1 and CDR2: MDHEN, SYDVKM. The V gene is TRBV28, the J gene TRBJ1-5; no reliable D call. This specimen was peripheral blood, taken on day 0 of AZD1222 vaccination. The sequence was collected from an adult in good health. The CDR3 DNA follows: TGTGCCAGCAGTTTACGGCGAAAGGATCAGCCCCAGCATTTT. Amino acids: CASSLRRKDQPQHF.